This is a list of T cell receptor beta chains from one sample in a study of breast tumors, draining lymph nodes, adjacent tissues. From the multiplex PCR reads, TCRdb called clonotypes with MiXCR, one entry per CDR3 protein. The sample holds more than 50,000 distinct CDR3 sequences; approximately 45% are singletons and the top ten take about 8%. The sequenced sample consisted of breast tumor tissue. The receptors originated from a female donor with breast cancer. Some clones in this sample may be carry-over from other donors' samples. CDR3s include the opening cysteine and the closing phenylalanine or tryptophan. D genes are given only for firm matches. Rows may omit the clone size; those that give it use once, few, many or a size class.

J,size,D,V,DNA,CDR3
TRBJ2-5,-,-,TRBV27,TGTGCCAGCAACGTACACCCGGGATCCCAAGAGACCCAGTACTTC,CASNVHPGSQETQYF
TRBJ2-7,-,TRBD2,TRBV6-6,TGCGCCAGCAGTGACTCGAAGTCGGCGGGAGGCAACTCCTACGAGCAGTACTTC,CASSDSKSAGGNSYEQYF
TRBJ1-4,-,-,TRBV19,-,CASSPGPAVNEQFFGPGIGKLFF
TRBJ1-2,-,TRBD1,TRBV7-8,TGTGCCAGCAGCCCAAACAGGGGGCCATATGGCTACACCTTC,CASSPNRGPYGYTF
TRBJ1-6,once,-,TRBV7-6,TGTGCCAGCAGTTCTACCCTCCACTTT,CASSSTLHF
TRBJ1-5,-,TRBD1,TRBV7-8,TGTGCCAGCAGCGGGGACAGGGGCCACTGGCTTGATCAGCCCCAGCATTTT,CASSGDRGHWLDQPQHF
TRBJ2-6,-,-,TRBV7-3,TGTGCCAGCAGCCCCCAGGGGAACTCTGGGGCCAACGTCCTGACTTTC,CASSPQGNSGANVLTF
TRBJ2-1,-,-,TRBV24-1,TGTGCCACCAGTGATTCGGCGGGGGCCTCCTACAAAGAGCAGTTTTTT,CATSDSAGASYKEQFF
TRBJ1-5,-,TRBD1,TRBV5-5,TGTGCCAGCAGCTTGGGGGACAGCTCATACAATCAGCCCCAGCATTTT,CASSLGDSSYNQPQHF
TRBJ2-7,many,-,TRBV20-1,TGCAGTGCTAGCCCCCGGGCCCAGACCTACGAGCAGTACTTC,CSASPRAQTYEQYF
TRBJ2-7,many,TRBD1,TRBV4-2,TGTGCCAGCAGCCAAGCAGGGGGTTTGCACGAGCAGTACTTC,CASSQAGGLHEQYF
TRBJ2-7,-,TRBD1,TRBV13,TGTGCCAGCAGCTTAGGGACAGGGGGCGGCGAGCAGTACTTC,CASSLGTGGGEQYF
TRBJ1-3,many,TRBD1,TRBV4-1,TGCGCCAGCAGCCCTGGACAGGGGACAAACACCATATATTTT,CASSPGQGTNTIYF
TRBJ2-5,-,TRBD2,TRBV2,TGTGCCAGCGGCGCTAGCGGGAGGGCCGGGGAGACCCAGTACTTC,CASGASGRAGETQYF
TRBJ1-2,many,-,TRBV19,TGTGCCAGTAGTTGGTCTATCTATGGCTACACCTTC,CASSWSIYGYTF
TRBJ2-7,many,TRBD1,TRBV5-1,TGCGCCAGCAGCTCGTGGACAGGGAGCTCCTACGAGCAGTACTTC,CASSSWTGSSYEQYF
TRBJ1-2,many,-,TRBV11-3,TGTGCCAGCAGCTTAGATCATGCCTATGGCTACACCTTC,CASSLDHAYGYTF
TRBJ1-6,-,TRBD1,TRBV6-6,TGTGCCAGCACTTCGGGACAGTATAGCTGTTCACCCCTCCACTTT,CASTSGQYSCSPLHF
TRBJ2-7,few,TRBD1,TRBV20-1,TGCAGTGCTTACACCGGGACAGGGAACTACGGGCAATACTTC,CSAYTGTGNYGQYF
TRBJ2-2,-,TRBD2,TRBV11-2,TGTGCCAGCAGCTTAGAGCTAGCGGGGGCCAACTTCGGGGAGCTGTTTTTT,CASSLELAGANFGELFF
TRBJ2-1,-,-,TRBV12-3/TRBV12-4,TGTGCCAGCAGTTCGAGGGGGGGGGGAGGCCACGCCCGTGAGCAGTTCTTC,CASSSRGGGGHAREQFF
TRBJ2-7,many,TRBD2,TRBV9,TGTGCCAGCAGCGTTACTAGCGGGAGCGAGCAGTACTTC,CASSVTSGSEQYF
TRBJ1-5,-,-,TRBV11-2,TGTGCCAGCAGCTTAGTGGGGAGAGGGTATGGCAATCAGCCCCAGCATTTT,CASSLVGRGYGNQPQHF
TRBJ1-2,many,-,TRBV28,TGTGCCAGCAGTACGAGGGAGGGAGGGAACTATGGCTACACCTTC,CASSTREGGNYGYTF
TRBJ2-5,-,TRBD2,TRBV9,TGTGCCAGCAGCGTAGCGGGGGGAGAGACCCAGTACTTC,CASSVAGGETQYF
TRBJ2-2,many,-,TRBV27,TGTGCCAGCAGTTTATCGGGGCAGAACACCGGGGAGCTGTTTTTT,CASSLSGQNTGELFF
TRBJ2-1,-,TRBD2,TRBV20-1,TGCAGTGCTAGAGATGCCCCAGGACTAGCGGGAGGCGATGAGCAGTTCTTC,CSARDAPGLAGGDEQFF
TRBJ1-5,many,TRBD1,TRBV2,TGTGCCAGCACAGGAGGACAGGGGGCGGGTCAGCCCCAGCATTTT,CASTGGQGAGQPQHF
TRBJ2-5,-,TRBD2,TRBV20-1,TGCAGTGCCCGGCTCACCGGGAGGGAGAAGACCCAGTACTTC,CSARLTGREKTQYF
TRBJ1-5,many,-,TRBV6-5,TGTGCCAGCACCCAAAGATGGGGGAATCAGCCCCAGCATTTT,CASTQRWGNQPQHF
TRBJ1-2,-,TRBD1,TRBV2,TGTGCCAGCAGGGAAAGGACAGGGGTCCCCTTGAACTATGGCTACACCTTC,CASRERTGVPLNYGYTF
TRBJ2-7,many,TRBD2,TRBV19,TGTGCCACCTTAAGTCGGCTAGCGGGAGGCGAGCAGTACTTC,CATLSRLAGGEQYF
TRBJ1-4,many,-,TRBV7-9,TGTGCCAGCAGCTTGGAGGAGGGGAAACTGTTTTTT,CASSLEEGKLFF
TRBJ2-7,many,-,TRBV11-3,TGTGCCAGCAGCCCCAAACACGTCTACGAGCAGTACTTC,CASSPKHVYEQYF